The sample holds a few counts of the clone carrying this TCR beta chain. CDR1 and CDR2 (germline): SGHAT, FQDESV (reference sequence). This CDR3 is 16 amino acids long. V was clipped by 5 bases and J by 9 bases, with 22 bases between them. This record belongs to a study of cytomegalovirus exposure and HLA in healthy donors. Overall study: Unique TCRs numbering approximately 81 million, obtained from HLA-typed donors, made up an early data release.

PCR involved 60 Vbeta and 13 Jbeta primers. Some clones are missing from TCRdb's copy, which holds only in-frame ones; the method was immunoSEQ multiplex PCR. The data hold around 99,000 clones, with around 74% observed a single time. The material sequenced was PBMCs. J is TRBJ1-4 and V is TRBV11-1; a weak D match, TRBD1 (5 bases). The TCR was taken from a woman aged 40 to 55 in good health and CMV-seropositive. CDR3: CASSSRQTAGIQKLFF. The CDR3 nucleotides are TGTGCCAGCAGCAGCCGCCAGACAGCGGGTATTCAAAAACTGTTTTTT.